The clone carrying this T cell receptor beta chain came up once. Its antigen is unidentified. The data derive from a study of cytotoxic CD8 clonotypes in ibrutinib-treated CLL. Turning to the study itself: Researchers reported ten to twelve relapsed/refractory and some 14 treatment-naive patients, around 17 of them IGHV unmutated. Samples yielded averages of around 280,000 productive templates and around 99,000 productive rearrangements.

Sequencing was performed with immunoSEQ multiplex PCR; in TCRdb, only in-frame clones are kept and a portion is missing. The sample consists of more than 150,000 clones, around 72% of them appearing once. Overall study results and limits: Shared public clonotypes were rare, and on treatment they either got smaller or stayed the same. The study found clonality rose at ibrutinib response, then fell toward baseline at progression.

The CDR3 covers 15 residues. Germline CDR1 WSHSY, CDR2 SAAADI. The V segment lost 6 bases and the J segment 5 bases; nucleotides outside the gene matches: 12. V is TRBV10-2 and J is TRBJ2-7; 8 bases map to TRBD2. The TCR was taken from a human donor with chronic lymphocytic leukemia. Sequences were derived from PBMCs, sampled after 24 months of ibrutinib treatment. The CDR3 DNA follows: TGCGCCAGCAGAAAGGGACTAGTTGTCGGCAACGAGCAGTACTTC. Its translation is CASRKGLVVGNEQYF.